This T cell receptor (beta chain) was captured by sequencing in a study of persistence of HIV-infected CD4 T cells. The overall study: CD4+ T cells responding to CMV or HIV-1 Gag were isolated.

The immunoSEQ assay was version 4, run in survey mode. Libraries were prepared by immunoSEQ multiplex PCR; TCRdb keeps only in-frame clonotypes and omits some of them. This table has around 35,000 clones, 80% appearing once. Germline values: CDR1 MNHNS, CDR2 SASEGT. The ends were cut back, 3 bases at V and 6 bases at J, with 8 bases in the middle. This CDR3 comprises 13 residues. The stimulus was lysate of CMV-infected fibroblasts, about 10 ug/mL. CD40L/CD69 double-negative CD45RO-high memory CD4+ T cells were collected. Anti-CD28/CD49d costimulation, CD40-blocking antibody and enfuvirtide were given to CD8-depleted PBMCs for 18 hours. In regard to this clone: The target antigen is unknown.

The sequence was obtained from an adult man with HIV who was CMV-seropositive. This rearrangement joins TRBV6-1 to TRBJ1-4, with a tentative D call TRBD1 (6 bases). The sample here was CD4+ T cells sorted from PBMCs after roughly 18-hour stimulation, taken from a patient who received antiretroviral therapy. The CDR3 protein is CASSEDRYEKLFF. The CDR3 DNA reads TGTGCCAGCAGTGAGGACAGATATGAAAAACTGTTTTTT.